This T cell receptor (beta chain) was observed in a study of T-cell memory formation after mild COVID-19. The overall study: TCR clusters were mostly confined to one donor each.

One entry per CDR3 protein results from TCRdb running MiXCR on the 5' RACE reads. The table lists about 430,000 distinct CDR3 sequences, approximately 24% of them singletons. Losses at the gene ends were 1 base for V and 4 bases for J; bases not matched to a gene: 5. Germline V CDR1 and CDR2: SGHDT, YYEEEE. CDR3 size: 15 residues. As concerns this clonotype: Its antigen is undetermined.

Findings of the study overall: The pre-infection memory compartment contained some responding clones, suggesting cross-reactive memory joined. CD4+ contracting clones were mainly CM and EM; CD8+ ones, EMRA. While clones contracting from day 15 to 85 were balanced between CD4 and CD8, later expanders leaned CD4+.

The specimen was PBMCs or a T cell subset sorted from them (not recorded which). The TCR was taken from an adult woman who had mild COVID-19 (a few samples of this study predate the infection). Cell type and time point are not known. The chain is built from TRBV5-6 and TRBJ2-7; 10 bases agree with TRBD2. Here the CDR3 DNA reads TGTGCCAGCAGCTTGTGGGCTAGCGGGAGATACGAGCAGTACTTC. Translated, it gives CASSLWASGRYEQYF.